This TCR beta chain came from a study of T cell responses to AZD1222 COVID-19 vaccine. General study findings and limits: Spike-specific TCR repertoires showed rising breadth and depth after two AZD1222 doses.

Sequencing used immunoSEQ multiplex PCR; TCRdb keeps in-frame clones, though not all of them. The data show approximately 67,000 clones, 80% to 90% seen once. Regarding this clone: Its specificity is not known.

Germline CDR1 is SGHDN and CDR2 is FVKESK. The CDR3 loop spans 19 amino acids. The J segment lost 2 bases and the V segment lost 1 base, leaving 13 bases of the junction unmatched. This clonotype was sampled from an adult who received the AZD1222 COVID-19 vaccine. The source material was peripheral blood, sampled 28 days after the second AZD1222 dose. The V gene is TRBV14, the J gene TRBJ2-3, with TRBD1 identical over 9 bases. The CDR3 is CASSQAGQGALLATDTQYF. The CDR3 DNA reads TGTGCCAGCAGCCAAGCGGGACAGGGTGCTTTGTTGGCCACAGATACGCAGTATTTT.